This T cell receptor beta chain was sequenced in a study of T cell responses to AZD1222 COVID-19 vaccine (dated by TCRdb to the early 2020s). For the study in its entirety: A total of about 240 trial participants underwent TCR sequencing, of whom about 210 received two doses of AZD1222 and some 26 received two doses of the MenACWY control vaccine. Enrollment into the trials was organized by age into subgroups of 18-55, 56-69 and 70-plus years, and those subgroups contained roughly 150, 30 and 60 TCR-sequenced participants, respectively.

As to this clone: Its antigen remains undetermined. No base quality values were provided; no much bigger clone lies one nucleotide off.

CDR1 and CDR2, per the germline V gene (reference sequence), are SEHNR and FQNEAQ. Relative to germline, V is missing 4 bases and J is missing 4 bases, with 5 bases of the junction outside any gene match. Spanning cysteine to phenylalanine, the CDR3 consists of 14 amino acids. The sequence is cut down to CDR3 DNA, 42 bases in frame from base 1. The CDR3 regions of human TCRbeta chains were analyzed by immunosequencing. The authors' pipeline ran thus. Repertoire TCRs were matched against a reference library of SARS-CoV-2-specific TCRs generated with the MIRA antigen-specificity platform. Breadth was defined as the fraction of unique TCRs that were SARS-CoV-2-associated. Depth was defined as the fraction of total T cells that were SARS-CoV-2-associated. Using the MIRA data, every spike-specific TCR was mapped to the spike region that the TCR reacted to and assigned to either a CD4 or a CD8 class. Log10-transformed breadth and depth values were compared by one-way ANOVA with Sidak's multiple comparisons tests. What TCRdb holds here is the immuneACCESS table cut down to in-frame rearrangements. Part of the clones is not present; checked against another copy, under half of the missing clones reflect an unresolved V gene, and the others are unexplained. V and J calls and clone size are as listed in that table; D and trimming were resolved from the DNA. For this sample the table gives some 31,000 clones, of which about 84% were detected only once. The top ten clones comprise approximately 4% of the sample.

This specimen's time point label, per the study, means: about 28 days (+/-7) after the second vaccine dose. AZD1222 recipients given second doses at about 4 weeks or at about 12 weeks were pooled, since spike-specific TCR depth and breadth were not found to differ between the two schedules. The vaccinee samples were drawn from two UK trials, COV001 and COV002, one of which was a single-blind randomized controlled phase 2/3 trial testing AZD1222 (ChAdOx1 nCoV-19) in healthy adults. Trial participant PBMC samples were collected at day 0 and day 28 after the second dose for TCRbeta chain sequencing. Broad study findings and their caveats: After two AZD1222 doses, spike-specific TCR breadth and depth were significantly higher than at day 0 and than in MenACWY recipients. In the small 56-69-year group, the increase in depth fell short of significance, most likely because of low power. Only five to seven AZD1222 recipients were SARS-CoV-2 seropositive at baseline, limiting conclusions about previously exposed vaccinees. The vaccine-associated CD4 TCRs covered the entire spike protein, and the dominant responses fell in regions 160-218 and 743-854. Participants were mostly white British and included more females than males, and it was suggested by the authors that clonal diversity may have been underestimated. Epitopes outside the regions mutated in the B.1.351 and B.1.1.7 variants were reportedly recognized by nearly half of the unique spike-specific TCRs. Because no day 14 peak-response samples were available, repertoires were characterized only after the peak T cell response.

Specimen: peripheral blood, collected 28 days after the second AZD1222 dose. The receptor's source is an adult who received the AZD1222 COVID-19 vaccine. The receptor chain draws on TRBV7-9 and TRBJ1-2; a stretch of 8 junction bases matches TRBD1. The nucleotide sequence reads TGTGCCAGCAGCTCCCCAGGGGGCAGCTATGGCTACACCTTC. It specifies CASSSPGGSYGYTF.